These 11 T cell receptor beta chains originate from one sample sequenced in a study of T-cell reconstitution after alpha-beta-depleted transplantation in children. Researchers prepared the TCRbeta library using unique molecular identifiers, the study reports. One entry per CDR3 protein results from TCRdb running MiXCR on the PCR reads. The table includes 190,000 or so distinct CDR3 sequences, approximately 15% detected once. The material sequenced was PBMCs from the stem cell graft donor, taken from the stem cell graft. These receptor sequences come from a human donor who donated a stem cell graft to a child with acute lymphoblastic leukemia.

This clonotype came up many times. This chain joins TRBV11-2 and TRBJ2-2; tentative D call: TRBD2 (6 bases). The ends were cut back, 1 base at V and 6 bases at J, with 12 bases in the middle. This CDR3 has 15 residues. Germline CDR1 reads SGHAT; CDR2 reads FQNNGV. The CDR3 here is CASSLVGLGSGELFF. For the CDR3, the DNA is TGTGCCAGCAGCTTAGTGGGACTGGGGTCCGGGGAGCTGTTTTTT.

This clonotype was detected ten times or more. The chain employs TRBV6-5 and TRBJ1-4; D is unresolved. V lost 0 bases and J lost 8, with 10 bases in between. There are 14 residues in the CDR3. Per the germline V gene, CDR1 is MNHEY and CDR2 is SVGAGI. The CDR3 region has the DNA TGTGCCAGCAGTTACTCGCAGAGTCACGAAAAACTGTTTTTT. Translation: CASSYSQSHEKLFF.

This clonotype occurred a few times. The rearrangement links TRBV2 to TRBJ1-1; 11 bases align to TRBD1. Germline V gives CDR1 SNHLY, CDR2 FYNNEI. V lost 8 bases, J lost 5 bases, and 4 bases stayed unmatched. The CDR3 has 13 residues. CDR3 region: CASRDRGETEAFF. In DNA, the CDR3 is TGTGCCAGCCGGGACAGGGGGGAGACTGAAGCTTTCTTT.

Ten or more counts support this clonotype. V gene TRBV20-1 combines with J gene TRBJ1-1; no firm D call. The germline gives CDR1 DFQATT, CDR2 SNEGSKA (reference sequence). Deletions cut 2 bases from V and 8 bases from J, with 9 bases between. This CDR3 contains 11 residues. CDR3 region: CSARYPEEAFF. The DNA for the CDR3 is TGCAGTGCTAGATACCCAGAGGAAGCTTTCTTT.

This clonotype has at least ten counts. This chain links TRBV6-2 or TRBV6-3 with TRBJ2-7; 9 bases align to TRBD1. The V and J ends lost 6 bases and 3 bases, in that order; junction bases with no gene match: 9. CDR1 MNHEY and CDR2 SVGEGT come from the germline V gene. The CDR3 runs to 15 residues. CDR3 protein: CASRRGQGVIYEQYF. The DNA for the CDR3 is TGTGCCAGCAGGCGGGGACAGGGAGTTATCTACGAGCAGTACTTC.

The chain carries TRBV10-3 and TRBJ2-7; D is tentatively TRBD1 or TRBD2 (5 bases each). V was clipped by 4 bases and J by 5 bases, with 15 bases between them. Germline V gene sequence: CDR1 ENHRY, CDR2 SYGVKD. The CDR3 runs to 14 residues. CDR3 DNA: TGTGCCATCAGTGGGGGACGGGTAAACCACGAGCAGTACTTC. Translating gives CAISGGRVNHEQYF.

This clonotype was detected many times. The chain recombines TRBV7-8 with TRBJ2-5; either TRBD1 or TRBD2 may supply D (5 bases each). The germline gives CDR1 SGHVS, CDR2 FQNEAQ. The CDR3 loop spans 17 amino acids. Between the trimmed V and J ends, which lost 4 bases and 1 base, there was a span of 19 bases. Here the CDR3 reads CASSSWLREQTQETQYF. CDR3 DNA: TGTGCCAGCAGCTCCTGGCTCAGGGAGCAAACCCAAGAGACCCAGTACTTC.

This clonotype was detected a few times. The chain recombines TRBV20-1 with TRBJ1-2; 7 bases align to TRBD1. The V segment lost 0 bases and the J segment 4 bases; nucleotides outside the gene matches: 14. The CDR3 contains 17 residues. Germline V gene sequence: CDR1 DFQATT, CDR2 SNEGSKA (reference sequence). Here the CDR3 DNA reads TGCAGTGCTAGAGATAAAGGGACAGCCCTCAGACTCTATGGCTACACCTTC. Protein: CSARDKGTALRLYGYTF.

This rearrangement joins TRBV2 to TRBJ2-3, with unresolved D. Germline V CDR1 and CDR2: SNHLY, FYNNEI. V was clipped by 1 base and J by 3 bases, with 8 bases between them. CDR3 size: 14 residues. The CDR3, as DNA: TGTGCCAGCAGTGAAGAGGGTACGACAGATACGCAGTATTTT. Residues: CASSEEGTTDTQYF.

This clonotype was seen many times. The chain carries TRBV10-3 and TRBJ2-5; D is perhaps TRBD1 (5 bases). CDR1 is ENHRY, CDR2 SYGVKD, per germline. V dropped 5 bases and J dropped 5 bases, with 6 bases sitting between them. The CDR3 is 11 amino acids. For the CDR3, the DNA is TGTGCCATCAGTACAGGCGAGACCCAGTACTTC. Translation gives CAISTGETQYF.

This clonotype was picked up many times. The chain employs TRBV12-3 or TRBV12-4 and TRBJ1-4; D gene uncertain. The V and J ends lost 7 bases and 5 bases respectively, with 11 bases between them. This CDR3 region has 13 residues. This chain's CDR3 is CASTGPLNEKLFF. The DNA for the CDR3 is TGTGCCAGCACCGGACCTTTAAATGAAAAACTGTTTTTT.